The 21 T cell receptor beta chains listed next were all sequenced from one sample in a study of molecular identifiers for immune sequencing clone quantification. One entry per CDR3 protein, called by TCRdb with MiXCR from the PCR reads. The repertoire holds 550,000 to 750,000 distinct CDR3 sequences, with approximately 20% as singletons. The sequenced material came from naive CD8+ T cells from blood, with Jurkat cell RNA spiked in. Subset defined: FACS-sorted CD8+CD4-CCR7+CD45RA+ naive T cells. The receptors shown here come from a human donor in good health. Some libraries in this study had Jurkat cell RNA spiked in.

In this sample, this clonotype turned up a few times. The J gene is TRBJ1-1, the V gene TRBV30; tentative D call: TRBD1 (6 bases). The CDR3 is 13 residues long. CDR1 and CDR2 from the germline V gene are GTSNPN and SVGIG (reference sequence). The V end was cut by 1 base, the J end by 7 bases, with 13 bases between. The CDR3 DNA follows: TGTGCCTGGAGTGCCGGGGGCGCGGGTGAAGCTTTCTTT. This encodes CAWSAGGAGEAFF.

In this sample, this clonotype turned up many times. This sequence joins TRBV19 and TRBJ2-7; 7 bases agree with TRBD1. This CDR3 is 15 amino acids long. The trim removed 3 bases at V and 2 bases at J, leaving 7 bases unmatched. Germline V gives CDR1 LNHDA, CDR2 SQIVND (reference sequence). The CDR3 loop is CASSIVRDSPYEQYF. CDR3 bases: TGTGCCAGTAGTATCGTCCGGGACAGTCCCTACGAGCAGTACTTC.

This clonotype was observed a handful of times. This CDR3 is CASSLGAGSPYEQYF. The CDR3 nucleotides read TGTGCCAGCAGCTTAGGAGCGGGCAGCCCCTACGAGCAGTACTTC. The chain links TRBV7-3 to TRBJ2-7; possible D gene TRBD2, 6 bases. The ends were cut back, 2 bases at V and 2 bases at J, with 13 bases in the middle. The CDR3 has 15 amino acids. Germline CDR1 SGHTA, CDR2 FQGTGA.

This chain uses TRBV13 with TRBJ2-7; 8 bases line up with TRBD2. Germline lookup yields CDR1 PRHDT and CDR2 FYEKMQ (reference sequence). The J segment lost 7 bases and the V segment lost 2 bases, leaving 7 bases of the junction unmatched. The CDR3 has 14 residues. CDR3 bases: TGTGCCAGCAGCTTAAGACTAGCGCTAGGGGAGCAGTACTTC. It specifies CASSLRLALGEQYF.

This clonotype appeared many times. The rearrangement uses TRBV28 and TRBJ2-7, with no clear D. The CDR3 is 13 amino acids. CDR1 is MDHEN, CDR2 SYDVKM, per germline. Trimming took 4 bases from V and 7 from J, leaving 14 bases between them. DNA of the CDR3: TGTGCCAGCAGTTGGGGAAGAACTAAGGAGCAGTACTTC. As protein: CASSWGRTKEQYF.

In its sample, this clonotype was seen many times. This chain links TRBV4-1 with TRBJ1-3, with D unresolved. Germline V gene sequence: CDR1 MGHRA, CDR2 YSYEKL. The CDR3 sequence is 16 residues long. V shed 0 bases and J shed 4 bases, with 13 bases lying between them. The CDR3 is CASSQDALPGGNTIYF. The DNA for the CDR3 is TGCGCCAGCAGCCAAGATGCCCTACCAGGAGGAAACACCATATATTTT.

This clonotype has ten or more counts. J is TRBJ1-2 and V is TRBV29-1; D is uncertain. CDR1 and CDR2 from the germline V gene are SQVTM and ANQGSEA. This CDR3 contains 13 residues. The V gene lost 2 bases and the J gene lost 6 bases, with 13 bases spanning the gap. In DNA form, the CDR3 reads TGCAGCGTTGAACGCCCCACTGCTGATGGCTACACCTTC. Translated: CSVERPTADGYTF.

This clonotype was found many times. V usage is TRBV7-9 and J usage is TRBJ2-5; D is ambiguous. Per germline, CDR1 SEHNR and CDR2 FQNEAQ (reference sequence). Trimming took off 1 base at V and 0 bases at J, with 9 bases between the two ends. This CDR3 contains 15 residues. DNA for the CDR3: TGTGCCAGCAGCTTAGGTTCGTCCAACCAAGAGACCCAGTACTTC. It yields the protein CASSLGSSNQETQYF.

On this clonotype itself: This may be a read error: a much more frequent sequence differs by one nucleotide. J is TRBJ2-6 and V is TRBV14, with D perhaps matching TRBD1 (5 bases). This CDR3 contains 16 residues. Germline assignment: CDR1 SGHDN and CDR2 FVKESK. In DNA form, the CDR3 reads TGTGCCAGCAGCCAAGATCCACATTCTGGGGCCAACGTCCAGACTTTC. Its protein product is CASSQDPHSGANVQTF. The entire variable domain, with the rest obtained from reference TRBV14 and TRBJ2-6, is as follows: EAGVTQFPSHSVIEKGQTVTLRCDPISGHDNLYWYRRVMGKEIKFLLHFVKESKQDESGMPNNRFLAERTGGTYSTLKVQPAELEDSGVYFCASSQDPHSGANVQTFGAGSRLTVL.

This clonotype was counted ten times or more. This rearrangement joins TRBV12-3 or TRBV12-4 to TRBJ2-3; D call uncertain. V gave up 3 bases and J gave up 0 bases, with 7 bases separating them. The CDR3 has 14 residues. The CDR3 here is CASSFQTSTDTQYF. CDR3 coding DNA: TGTGCCAGCAGTTTCCAGACCAGCACAGATACGCAGTATTTT.

At least ten counts were recorded for this clonotype. The CDR3, as DNA: TGCAGTGCTGGGGGCGAAACCTACGAGCAGTACTTC. Amino acids: CSAGGETYEQYF. The V call is TRBV20-1, the J call TRBJ2-7; possibly TRBD1 for D (6 bases). The germline V gene encodes CDR1 DFQATT and CDR2 SNEGSKA (reference sequence). Trimming stripped 5 bases from V and 2 bases from J, with 10 bases between. This CDR3 comprises 12 residues.

This clonotype was seen at least ten times. This chain links TRBV7-9 with TRBJ2-5; D is ambiguous. V shed 5 bases and J shed 5 bases, with 9 bases lying between them. This CDR3 region has 12 residues. Looked up from germline, CDR1 is SEHNR and CDR2 is FQNEAQ (reference sequence). Written as DNA, the CDR3 is TGTGCCAGCAGCCCCCGGCCGGAGACCCAGTACTTC. It encodes CASSPRPETQYF.

The chain is built from TRBV10-1 and TRBJ2-3; either TRBD1 or TRBD2 may fit D (5 bases each). Germline CDR1 WNHNN, CDR2 SYGVQD (reference sequence). Between the trimmed V and J ends, which lost 4 bases and 0 bases, there was a span of 8 bases. This CDR3 contains 14 residues. The CDR3 here is CASSGDRSTDTQYF. The CDR3 bases are TGCGCCAGCAGTGGGGACCGAAGCACAGATACGCAGTATTTT.

About this clonotype itself: One end of the junction fails to match germline, which may point to a read error. The V call is TRBV20-1, the J call TRBJ1-3; perhaps TRBD1 as D (6 bases). The CDR3 is 17 amino acids. Germline V gives CDR1 DFQATT, CDR2 SNEGSKA (reference sequence). The CDR3 loop reads CSTRWLGGPHSGNTIYF. CDR3 sequence (DNA): TGCAGTACTAGATGGCTCGGGGGGCCCCACTCTGGAAACACCATATATTTT.

This clonotype was observed many times. The rearrangement links TRBV3-1 to TRBJ1-2, with unresolved D. CDR1 LGHDT and CDR2 YNNKEL come from the germline V gene (reference sequence). Deletions cut 1 base from V and 4 bases from J, with 16 bases between. The CDR3 spans 16 residues. The CDR3 spells CASSQVSAERIYGYTF. CDR3 coding DNA: TGTGCCAGCAGCCAAGTGTCGGCAGAACGAATCTATGGCTACACCTTC.

The chain has TRBV7-9 and TRBJ2-5, with 12 bases that match TRBD2. Per the germline V gene, CDR1 is SEHNR and CDR2 is FQNEAQ (reference sequence). The V gene end was trimmed by 4 bases and the J gene end by 7 bases; junction bases not matched to a gene: 7. This CDR3 spans 15 amino acids. The CDR3 here is CASSSGLAGTGTQYF. The DNA for the CDR3 is TGTGCCAGCAGCTCTGGACTAGCGGGGACGGGGACCCAGTACTTC.

On this clonotype itself: Lacking the conserved final phenylalanine or tryptophan, this CDR3 likely reflects a read error. This chain connects TRBV20-1 to TRBJ2-7; D is unclear. Germline values: CDR1 DFQATT, CDR2 SNEGSKA (reference sequence). The CDR3 extends over 12 amino acids. V shed 4 bases and J shed 0 bases, with 7 bases lying between them. The CDR3 spells CSAIPGSYEQYL. The CDR3 DNA sequence: TGCAGTGCTATCCCGGGCTCCTACGAGCAGTACCTC.

A note on this clonotype: The germline gene is not matched at one end of the junction; a read error may be the cause. The rearrangement joins TRBV6-5 to TRBJ1-5; no definite D call. Germline assignment: CDR1 MNHEY and CDR2 SVGAGI. The CDR3 covers 14 residues. CDR3 sequence: CASSYGPLNQPRHF. CDR3 DNA: TGTGCCAGCAGTTACGGACCGCTCAATCAGCCCCGGCATTTT.

The CDR3 protein is CASNLGTRGNQPQHF. CDR3 DNA sequence: TGTGCCAGTAATCTCGGGACCCGGGGCAATCAGCCCCAGCATTTT. This sequence joins TRBV19 and TRBJ1-5; TRBD1 is a possible D gene (5 bases). The length of the CDR3 is 15 residues. Germline V gene lookup returns CDR1 LNHDA and CDR2 SQIVND (reference sequence). Trimming cost V 7 bases and J 2 bases, with 15 bases left between them.

Turning to this clonotype: One base separates it from a far larger clone, so it is likely a read error. CDR3 protein: CASSPGLAGYYGQYF. The CDR3 bases are TGCGCCAGCAGCCCGGGGCTAGCGGGATACTACGGGCAGTACTTC. The chain couples TRBV4-3 to TRBJ2-7; 9 positions match TRBD2. The CDR3 spans 15 residues. Germline assignment: CDR1 LGHNA and CDR2 YSLEER.

A remark on this clonotype: A much larger clone differs from this one at a single base, so this may be a read error. This chain connects TRBV11-3 to TRBJ2-1; TRBD2 matches at 9 bases. The length of the CDR3 is 16 residues. From germline, CDR1 is SGHNT and CDR2 YENEEA. J was trimmed by 4 bases and V by 3 bases; bases with no gene match: 7. This CDR3 is CASSFDPSGEYNEQFF. The CDR3 DNA reads TGTGCCAGCAGCTTCGACCCTAGCGGGGAGTACAATGAGCAGTTCTTC.